The T cell receptor beta chain under discussion was sequenced for a study of identifying expanded T cells in peripheral blood. Study results and caveats: Variance in clone template counts between approximately two-week samples significantly increased with total template count across all healthy donors.

To note about this clone: No antigen is known for it.

Only in-frame clones appear in the TCRdb table, and some are missing; sequencing was by immunoSEQ multiplex PCR. The sample has about 74,000 clones, roughly 86% seen once; the top ten hold 18%. The germline V gene encodes CDR1 SNHLY and CDR2 FYNNEI. After removal of 3 bases from V and 5 bases from J, the junction contained 6 bases not matched to a gene. This CDR3 has 14 residues. Material for sequencing was blood. The receptor was derived from a person aged 18-69 years in good health. The chain employs TRBV2 and TRBJ2-7; 8 nucleotides align to TRBD1. The CDR3 DNA reads TGTGCCAGCAGTGAGACCAGGGGGCTCAACGAGCAGTACTTC. It specifies CASSETRGLNEQYF.